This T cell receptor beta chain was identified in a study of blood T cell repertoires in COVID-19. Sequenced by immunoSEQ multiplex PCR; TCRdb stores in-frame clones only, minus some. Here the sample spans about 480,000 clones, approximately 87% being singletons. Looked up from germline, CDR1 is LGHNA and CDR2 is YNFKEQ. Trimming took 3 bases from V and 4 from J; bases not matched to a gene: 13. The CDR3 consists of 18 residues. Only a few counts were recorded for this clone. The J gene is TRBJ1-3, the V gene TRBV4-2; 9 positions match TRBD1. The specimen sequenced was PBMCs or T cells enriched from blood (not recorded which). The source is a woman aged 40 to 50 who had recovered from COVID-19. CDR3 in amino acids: CASSHDYGQGSPGNTIYF. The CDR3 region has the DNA TGTGCCAGCAGCCACGACTACGGACAGGGGAGCCCCGGAAACACCATATATTTT.